Each of the 30 T cell receptor beta chains below was sequenced from the same sample in a study of blood T cell repertoires in COVID-19. Only in-frame clones appear in the TCRdb table, and some are missing; sequencing was by immunoSEQ multiplex PCR. The repertoire has 150,000 to 200,000 clones, approximately 80% of them found once; the top ten carry roughly 11%. Sample: peripheral blood. Receptors were obtained from a woman in her thirties or forties with COVID-19, enrolled during active disease.

This chain links TRBV11-3 with TRBJ2-2, with TRBD1 as a possible D gene (5 bases). The germline V gene has CDR1 SGHNT and CDR2 YENEEA. The CDR3 has 13 amino acids. V was trimmed by 4 bases and J by 10 bases, leaving 13 bases between them. CDR3 nucleotides: TGTGCCAGCAGCTCTTACAGTGGACAGGAGCTGTTTTTT. Translating it yields CASSSYSGQELFF.

The genes are TRBV4-1 and TRBJ1-5; a weak D match, TRBD1 (5 bases). Germline values: CDR1 MGHRA, CDR2 YSYEKL. The CDR3 is made up of 16 amino acids. The V end lost 1 base, the J end lost 2 bases, and 12 bases lay between the germline ends. CDR3 DNA: TGCGCCAGCAGCCAAGGGGGCGGCCAGGGCAATCAGCCCCAGCATTTT. Translated, it gives CASSQGGGQGNQPQHF.

The CDR3 nucleotides read TGTGCCAGCAGCCCCTTGACTATTACCTACGAGCAGTACTTC. It is translated as CASSPLTITYEQYF. The chain recombines TRBV6-5 with TRBJ2-7, with D maybe TRBD2 (5 bases). Deletions cut 6 bases from V and 2 bases from J, with 14 bases between. Germline CDR1 and CDR2: MNHEY and SVGAGI. This CDR3 has 14 amino acids.

J is TRBJ2-7 and V is TRBV27; D remains unclear. CDR1 is MNHEY and CDR2 is SMNVEV in the germline V gene (reference sequence). The CDR3 is 14 amino acids. The V and J ends lost 2 bases and 2 bases respectively, with 10 bases between them. Here the CDR3 reads CASSLSRETYEQYF. The CDR3 coding sequence is TGTGCCAGCAGTTTAAGTAGAGAAACCTACGAGCAGTACTTC.

J is TRBJ2-3 and V is TRBV10-2; D is possibly TRBD1 (6 bases). V shed 6 bases and J shed 0 bases, with 10 bases lying between them. The length of the CDR3 is 14 residues. Germline values: CDR1 WSHSY, CDR2 SAAADI. This chain's CDR3 is CASRTGHSTDTQYF. CDR3 nucleotide sequence: TGCGCCAGCAGAACGGGACACAGCACAGATACGCAGTATTTT.

This clone was picked up one time. The chain combines TRBV18 with TRBJ1-6; D is perhaps TRBD1 (6 bases). Germline V gene lookup returns CDR1 KGHSH and CDR2 LQKENI. The CDR3 has 16 residues. Trimming removed 1 base at V and 1 base at J, with 8 bases between. CDR3 nucleotide sequence: TGTGCCAGCTCACCACAGGGGGTTTCCTATAATTCACCCCTCCACTTT. Translation: CASSPQGVSYNSPLHF.

The V gene is TRBV30, the J gene TRBJ1-3, with 7 bases identical to TRBD1. Germline assignment: CDR1 GTSNPN and CDR2 SVGIG (reference sequence). V shed 0 bases and J 12 bases; nucleotides not matched to a gene: 5. The CDR3 length is 12 residues. In DNA, the CDR3 is TGTGCCTGGAGTGTGATGAGACAGGGCATATATTTT. Its protein product is CAWSVMRQGIYF.

The CDR3 region has the DNA TGTGCCAGCAGGGTAACGCTGGGCACGGGGGAGCTGTTTTTT. Its protein is CASRVTLGTGELFF. The chain has TRBV27 and TRBJ2-2, with D hard to call. V was cut by 6 bases and J by 8 bases, with 16 bases left in between. The V gene's germline CDR1 is MNHEY and CDR2 SMNVEV (reference sequence). This CDR3 is 14 amino acids long.

The chain employs TRBV11-2 and TRBJ2-3, with D maybe TRBD2 (6 bases). V lost 2 bases and J lost 3, with 12 bases in between. This CDR3 contains 15 residues. Looked up from germline, CDR1 is SGHAT and CDR2 is FQNNGV. The CDR3 DNA reads as TGTGCCAGCAGCTTAAACCCGGGAGCGACAGATACGCAGTATTTT. Translation gives CASSLNPGATDTQYF. Full variable domain (outside the CDR3, taken from reference TRBV11-2 and TRBJ2-3): EAGVAQSPRYKIIEKRQSVAFWCNPISGHATLYWYQQILGQGPKLLIQFQNNGVVDDSQLPKDRFSAERLKGVDSTLKIQPAKLEDSAVYLCASSLNPGATDTQYFGPGTRLTVL.

The V and J genes are TRBV28 and TRBJ1-4; the match to TRBD1 covers 10 bases. Germline CDR1 is MDHEN and CDR2 is SYDVKM. The CDR3 runs to 15 residues. V lost 5 bases, J lost 8 bases, and 8 bases stayed unmatched. The CDR3 bases are TGTGCCAGCAGTGGGGAGGGACAGGGGAACGAAAAACTGTTTTTT. Translating gives CASSGEGQGNEKLFF.

This clone occurred a few times. The J gene is TRBJ2-2, the V gene TRBV4-1, with 10 positions matching TRBD1. The CDR3 has 15 amino acids. With V trimmed by 2 bases and J by 6 bases, 3 bases remained unmatched. Germline loops: CDR1 MGHRA, CDR2 YSYEKL. The CDR3 loop is CASSQHGQGAGELFF. DNA of the CDR3: TGCGCCAGCAGCCAACATGGACAGGGGGCCGGGGAGCTGTTTTTT.

This clone was counted a few times. J is TRBJ1-2 and V is TRBV7-2; a weak D match, TRBD1 (6 bases). Trimming left V 5 bases short and J 4 bases short, with 14 bases between. Per germline, CDR1 SGHTA and CDR2 FQGNSA. This CDR3 contains 14 residues. Written as DNA, the CDR3 is TGTGCCAGCAGCCGTGCGGGGGCTGCCTATGGCTACACCTTC. Residues: CASSRAGAAYGYTF. Variable domain in full (rest from reference TRBV7-2 and TRBJ1-2): GAGVSQSPSNKVTEKGKDVELRCDPISGHTALYWYRQSLGQGLEFLIYFQGNSAPDKSGLPSDRFSAERTGGSVSTLTIQRTQQEDSAVYLCASSRAGAAYGYTFGSGTRLTVV.

The J gene is TRBJ1-1, the V gene TRBV5-4; D remains unclear. The V end lost 1 base, the J end lost 5 bases, and 6 bases lay between the germline ends. The CDR3 is made up of 12 amino acids. The germline V gene has CDR1 SGHNT and CDR2 YYREEE (reference sequence). The CDR3 sequence is CASSLFETEAFF. CDR3 bases: TGTGCCAGCAGCTTGTTCGAGACTGAAGCTTTCTTT.

This clone has just a few counts. The chain is built from TRBV2 and TRBJ1-1, with D unclear. Per the germline V gene, CDR1 is SNHLY and CDR2 is FYNNEI. Trimming shortened V by 5 bases and J by 2 bases, and 6 bases separated the two germline ends. CDR3 size: 12 residues. CDR3 region: CASSLENTEAFF. For the CDR3, the DNA is TGTGCCAGCAGTTTAGAAAACACTGAAGCTTTCTTT. The whole variable domain, remainder taken from reference TRBV2 and TRBJ1-1, is EPEVTQTPSHQVTQMGQEVILRCVPISNHLYFYWYRQILGQKVEFLVSFYNNEISEKSEIFDDQFSVERPDGSNFTLKIRSTKLEDSAMYFCASSLENTEAFFGQGTRLTVV.

The chain recombines TRBV7-9 with TRBJ2-7, with D perhaps matching TRBD2 (6 bases). Germline V CDR1 and CDR2: SEHNR, FQNEAQ (reference sequence). V was cut by 5 bases and J by 3 bases, with 8 bases left in between. The CDR3 extends over 12 amino acids. The chain's CDR3 is CASSGDFYEQYF. For the CDR3, the DNA is TGTGCCAGCAGCGGGGACTTCTACGAGCAGTACTTC.

This clone was counted once. The V gene is TRBV28, the J gene TRBJ1-4; unclear D gene. Per the germline V gene, CDR1 is MDHEN and CDR2 is SYDVKM. The V and J ends lost 3 bases and 6 bases respectively, with 8 bases between them. The CDR3 spans 13 residues. DNA for the CDR3: TGTGCCAGCAGTTTTCGGGGTTATGAAAAACTGTTTTTT. It codes for CASSFRGYEKLFF. Supplemented by reference TRBV28 and TRBJ1-4, the full variable domain reads DVKVTQSSRYLVKRTGEKVFLECVQDMDHENMFWYRQDPGLGLRLIYFSYDVKMKEKGDIPEGYSVSREKKERFSLILESASTNQTSMYLCASSFRGYEKLFFGSGTQLSVL.

This rearrangement joins TRBV18 to TRBJ2-7; 14 bases align to TRBD2. The CDR3 has 15 residues. Germline V gene sequence: CDR1 KGHSH, CDR2 LQKENI. V gave up 5 bases and J gave up 6 bases; unmatched junction bases: 6. The CDR3 reads CASSMTSGGGFEQYV. Written as DNA, the CDR3 is TGTGCCAGCTCAATGACTAGCGGGGGGGGTTTCGAGCAGTACGTC.

The chain employs TRBV7-3 and TRBJ2-1, with D possibly TRBD1 on 5 matching bases. From germline, CDR1 is SGHTA and CDR2 FQGTGA. The CDR3 has 15 residues. V was clipped by 5 bases and J by 9 bases, with 20 bases between them. Here the CDR3 reads CASSPTQVQGIEQFF. The CDR3, as DNA: TGTGCCAGCAGCCCTACACAGGTGCAAGGTATTGAGCAGTTCTTC. The full variable domain, its missing parts supplied by reference TRBV7-3 and TRBJ2-1, is GAGVSQTPSNKVTEKGKYVELRCDPISGHTALYWYRQSLGQGPEFLIYFQGTGAADDSGLPNDRFFAVRPEGSVSTLKIQRTERGDSAVYLCASSPTQVQGIEQFFGPGTRLTVL.

The CDR3 sequence: CASTSRGGRRSGEQFF. The DNA of the CDR3 is TGTGCCAGTACCTCGCGGGGCGGGAGGCGCTCGGGTGAGCAGTTCTTC. The chain has TRBV19 and TRBJ2-1; 8 nucleotides agree with TRBD2. CDR3 length equals 16 residues. V was pared by 7 bases and J by 9 bases, with 17 bases of the junction left unmatched. The germline V gene has CDR1 LNHDA and CDR2 SQIVND (reference sequence).

The rearrangement joins TRBV5-5 to TRBJ1-1, with TRBD1 identical over 12 bases. The CDR3 length is 17 residues. Germline loops: CDR1 SGHKS, CDR2 YYEKEE (reference sequence). Trimming took 1 base from V and 3 from J; bases not matched to a gene: 7. CDR3 in amino acids: CASSLYGTGGIDTEAFF. Written as DNA, the CDR3 is TGTGCCAGCAGCTTGTATGGGACAGGGGGCATCGACACTGAAGCTTTCTTT.

This clone appeared a few times. The V call is TRBV7-6, the J call TRBJ2-2; maybe TRBD1 (5 bases). Per germline, CDR1 SGHVS and CDR2 FNYEAQ. With 2 bases removed from V and 1 base from J, the gap between germline ends came to 8 bases. The CDR3 has 15 residues. CDR3 DNA sequence: TGTGCCAGCAGCTTACAGGGTCTGAACACCGGGGAGCTGTTTTTT. Translated: CASSLQGLNTGELFF.

The rearrangement uses TRBV27 and TRBJ2-3; 7 positions match TRBD1. V lost 4 bases to trimming and J lost 3 bases; unmatched junction nucleotides: 7. Germline V lookup: CDR1 MNHEY, CDR2 SMNVEV (reference sequence). CDR3 size: 15 residues. CDR3 coding DNA: TGTGCCAGCAGTTCTTTGGGGACAGTAACAGATACGCAGTATTTT. Translation: CASSSLGTVTDTQYF.

This clone has only one observation. The chain employs TRBV6-1 and TRBJ1-1, with unresolved D. V lost 1 base to trimming and J lost 3 bases, with 9 bases between them. This CDR3 has 14 amino acids. CDR1 and CDR2 (germline): MNHNS, SASEGT. The CDR3 here is CASSEGQAYTEAFF. As DNA, the CDR3 is TGTGCCAGCAGTGAAGGCCAGGCCTACACTGAAGCTTTCTTT.

V is TRBV18 and J is TRBJ1-3; TRBD1 might be the D (6 bases). Germline V gene data show CDR1 as KGHSH and CDR2 as LQKENI. Trimming cost V 2 bases and J 4 bases, with 24 bases left between them. The CDR3 runs 19 residues. CDR3 DNA sequence: TGTGCCAGCTCACCAATTGCGATCCCCCTACAGGGATCGGGAAACACCATATATTTT. Protein product: CASSPIAIPLQGSGNTIYF.

The CDR3 protein is CASTTGFLTFF. As DNA, the CDR3 is TGTGCCAGCACCACAGGGTTTCTAACTTTCTTT. J is TRBJ1-1 and V is TRBV19, with a weak D call TRBD1 (6 bases). Germline V CDR1 and CDR2: LNHDA, SQIVND (reference sequence). V was trimmed by 9 bases and J by 12 bases, leaving 17 bases between them. The CDR3 is made up of 11 amino acids.

This chain uses TRBV5-1 with TRBJ2-2; weak D call: TRBD1 (6 bases). CDR1 is SGHRS and CDR2 is YFSETQ in the germline V gene. The CDR3 runs to 14 residues. Trimming removed 0 bases at V and 9 bases at J, with 12 bases between. The CDR3 region has the DNA TGCGCCAGCAGCTTGGCAGGGGCTAACCGGGAGCTGTTTTTT. Translated, it gives CASSLAGANRELFF.

This clone was seen just once. V gene TRBV6-1 combines with J gene TRBJ2-7; maybe TRBD1 (6 bases). The germline gives CDR1 MNHNS, CDR2 SASEGT. V lost 1 base and J lost 5, with 12 bases in between. CDR3 size: 14 residues. The CDR3, as DNA: TGTGCCAGCAGTGAAGTCAGGGGCCCCCACGAGCAGTACGTC. Protein: CASSEVRGPHEQYV.

The rearrangement links TRBV10-1 to TRBJ2-2; D possibly corresponds to TRBD2 (6 bases). Germline CDR1 WNHNN, CDR2 SYGVQD (reference sequence). With 6 bases removed from V and 1 base from J, the gap between germline ends came to 9 bases. This CDR3 comprises 14 residues. This CDR3 is CASRREVNTGELFF. The CDR3 DNA reads TGCGCCAGCAGGAGGGAGGTGAACACCGGGGAGCTGTTTTTT.

The gene calls are TRBV18 and TRBJ2-5, with 8 bases matching TRBD2. After removal of 3 bases from V and 5 bases from J, the junction contained 8 bases not matched to a gene. Looked up from germline, CDR1 is KGHSH and CDR2 is LQKENI. The CDR3 runs 15 residues. CDR3 sequence (DNA): TGTGCCAGCTCACCTCGGGGGGGCGACGGCGAGACCCAGTACTTC. It specifies CASSPRGGDGETQYF. The full variable domain, rest sourced from reference TRBV18 and TRBJ2-5, is NAGVMQNPRHLVRRRGQEARLRCSPMKGHSHVYWYRQLPEEGLKFMVYLQKENIIDESGMPKERFSAEFPKEGPSILRIQQVVRGDSAAYFCASSPRGGDGETQYFGPGTRLLVL.

The CDR3 DNA reads as TGTGCCACCAGTGACGGGGGACGGAGTTCACCCCTCCACTTT. Its protein is CATSDGGRSSPLHF. The chain joins TRBV24-1 to TRBJ1-6, with D maybe TRBD1 (5 bases). The V gene's germline CDR1 is KGHDR and CDR2 SFDVKD. This CDR3 is built from 14 residues. Trimming removed 4 bases from V and 9 bases from J, with 12 bases in between.